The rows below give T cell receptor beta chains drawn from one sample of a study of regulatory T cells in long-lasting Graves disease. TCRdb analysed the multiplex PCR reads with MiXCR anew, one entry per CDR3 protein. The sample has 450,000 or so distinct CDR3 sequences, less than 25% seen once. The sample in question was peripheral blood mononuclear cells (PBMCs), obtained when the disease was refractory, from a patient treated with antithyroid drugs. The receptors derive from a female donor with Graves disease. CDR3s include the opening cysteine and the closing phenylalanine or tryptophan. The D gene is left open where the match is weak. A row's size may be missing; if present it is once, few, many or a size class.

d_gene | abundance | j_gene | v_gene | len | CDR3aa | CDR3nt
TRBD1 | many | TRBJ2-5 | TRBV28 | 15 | CASSGQTGSQETQYF | TGTGCCAGCAGTGGTCAGACAGGGAGTCAAGAGACCCAGTACTTC
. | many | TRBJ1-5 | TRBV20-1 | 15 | CSARDPGQPRGPQHF | TGCAGTGCTAGAGACCCCGGACAGCCTAGAGGGCCCCAGCATTTT
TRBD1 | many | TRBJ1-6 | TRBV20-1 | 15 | CSAREGGAGNSPLHF | TGCAGTGCTAGAGAAGGGGGCGCGGGCAATTCACCCCTCCACTTT
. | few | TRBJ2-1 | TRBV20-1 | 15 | CSARGWGSSYNEQFF | TGCAGTGCTAGAGGGTGGGGGAGCTCCTACAATGAGCAGTTCTTC
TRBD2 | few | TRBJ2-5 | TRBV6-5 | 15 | CASSYTGTSRKTQYF | TGTGCCAGCAGTTATACCGGGACTAGCCGTAAGACCCAGTACTTC
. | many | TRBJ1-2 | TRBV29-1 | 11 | CSVSGTYGYTF | TGCAGCGTTTCCGGGACCTATGGCTACACCTTC
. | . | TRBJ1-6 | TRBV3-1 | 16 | CASSQDGGPVGVPLHF | TGTGCCAGCAGCCAAGATGGAGGCCCGGTCGGGGTTCCCCTCCACTTT
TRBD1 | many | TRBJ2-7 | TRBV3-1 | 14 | CASSATHRGYEQYF | TGTGCCAGCAGTGCGACCCACAGGGGCTACGAGCAGTACTTC
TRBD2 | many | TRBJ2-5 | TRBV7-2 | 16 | CASSLSGLAGGETQYF | TGTGCCAGCAGCTTATCGGGACTAGCGGGAGGAGAGACCCAGTACTTC
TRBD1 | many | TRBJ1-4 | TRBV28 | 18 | CASSLQSGQGWRNEKLFF | TGTGCCAGCAGTTTACAATCGGGACAGGGTTGGAGGAATGAAAAACTGTTTTTT
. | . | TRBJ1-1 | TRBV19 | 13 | CASSWEGNTEAFF | TGTGCCAGTAGTTGGGAGGGAAACACTGAAGCTTTCTTT
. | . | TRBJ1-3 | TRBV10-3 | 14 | CAIRPDSSGNTIYF | TGTGCCATCAGACCGGACAGCTCTGGAAACACCATATATTTT
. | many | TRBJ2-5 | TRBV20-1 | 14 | CSARPPGPGETQYF | TGCAGTGCTAGACCTCCCGGCCCTGGGGAGACCCAGTACTTC
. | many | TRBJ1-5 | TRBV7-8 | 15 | CASSLDGGTSQPQHF | TGTGCCAGCAGCTTAGACGGCGGGACTTCTCAGCCCCAGCATTTT
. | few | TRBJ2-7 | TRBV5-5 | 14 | CASSLLQESFEQYF | TGTGCCAGCAGCTTGTTACAGGAGAGTTTCGAGCAGTACTTC
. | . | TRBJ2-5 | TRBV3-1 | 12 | CASSQVIETQYF | TGTGCCAGCAGCCAAGTTATTGAGACCCAGTACTTC
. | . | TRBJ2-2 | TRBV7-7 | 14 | CASSSTQDTGELFF | TGTGCTAGCAGCTCAACACAGGACACCGGGGAGCTGTTTTTT
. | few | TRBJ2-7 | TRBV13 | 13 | CASSLPAAYEQYF | TGTGCCAGCAGCTTACCGGCAGCCTACGAGCAGTACTTC